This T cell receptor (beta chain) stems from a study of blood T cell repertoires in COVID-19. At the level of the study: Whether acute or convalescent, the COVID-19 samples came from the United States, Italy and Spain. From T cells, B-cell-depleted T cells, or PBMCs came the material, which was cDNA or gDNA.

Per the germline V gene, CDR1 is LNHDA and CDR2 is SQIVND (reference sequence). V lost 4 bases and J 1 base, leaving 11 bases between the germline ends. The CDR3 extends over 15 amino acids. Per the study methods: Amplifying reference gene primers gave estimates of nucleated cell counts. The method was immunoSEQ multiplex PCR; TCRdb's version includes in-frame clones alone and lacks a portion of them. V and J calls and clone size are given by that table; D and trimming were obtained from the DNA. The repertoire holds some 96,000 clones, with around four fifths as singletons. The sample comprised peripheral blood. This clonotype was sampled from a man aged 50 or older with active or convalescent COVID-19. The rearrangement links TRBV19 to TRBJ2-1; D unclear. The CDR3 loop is CASSTERWSYNEQFF. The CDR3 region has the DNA TGTGCCAGTAGTACGGAGCGATGGTCCTACAATGAGCAGTTCTTC.